The sequence of this T cell receptor (beta chain) was determined in a study of glioma-infiltrating T cells after dendritic cell vaccination. This CDR3 has 17 amino acids. Germline CDR1 and CDR2: SGHTA and FQGNSA. Trimming removed 0 bases from V and 0 bases from J, with 13 bases in between. Some clones are missing from TCRdb's copy, which holds only in-frame ones; the method was immunoSEQ multiplex PCR. The data show more than 95,000 clones, around 89% seen once. Described time point: after dendritic cell vaccination, including at tumor progression/relapse. The source is a human donor with glioblastoma. The gene calls are TRBV7-2 and TRBJ2-3, with D perhaps TRBD2 (7 bases). The material was blood, obtained after dendritic cell vaccination. The CDR3 DNA sequence: TGTGCCAGCAGCTTAGCAGGGGGGGACTCTAGCACAGATACGCAGTATTTT. This translates into CASSLAGGDSSTDTQYF.